These 9 T cell receptor beta chains came from one sample sequenced in a study of shared clonotypes between healthy human individuals. Sequenced by immunoSEQ multiplex PCR; TCRdb stores in-frame clones only, minus some. The sample records 650,000 to 700,000 clones, 90% being singletons. The material sequenced was memory CD8+ T cells from PBMCs. Subset noted: CD45RO+ cells pooled with CCR7-negative TemRA cells. The receptors stem from a man aged 18 to 29 in good health. Some clones in this sample may be carry-over from other donors' samples.

This clone was recorded only once. The chain is built from TRBV6-5 and TRBJ1-2; D uncertain. The CDR3 is made up of 15 amino acids. Germline CDR1 and CDR2: MNHEY and SVGAGI. V was clipped by 6 bases and J by 3 bases, with 17 bases between them. In DNA, the CDR3 is TGTGCCAGCAGCCCGAACACCTTGGTGGACTATGGCTACACCTTC. Protein sequence: CASSPNTLVDYGYTF.

A single count supports this clone. CDR3 bases: TGTGCCAGCAGTTGGAGACTAGCGGGAGCTTCCGAGCAGTACTTC. It specifies CASSWRLAGASEQYF. The genes are TRBV11-2 and TRBJ2-7; 12 bases are a match to TRBD2. CDR1 and CDR2 (germline): SGHAT, FQNNGV. This CDR3 contains 15 residues. Trimming cost V 6 bases and J 6 bases; bases outside gene matches: 9.

The chain combines TRBV6-1 with TRBJ1-5; 11 positions agree with TRBD1. The CDR3 is 18 residues long. V dropped 1 base and J dropped 1; count of bases not matched to a gene: 6. Germline assignment: CDR1 MNHNS and CDR2 SASEGT. The CDR3 region is CASSEDYWTGGSNQPQHF. The CDR3 bases are TGTGCCAGCAGTGAAGACTACTGGACAGGGGGCAGCAATCAGCCCCAGCATTTT.

The chain recombines TRBV9 with TRBJ2-4, with 8 positions matching TRBD2. The CDR3 totals 17 residues. With V trimmed by 3 bases and J by 3 bases, 11 bases remained unmatched. CDR1 is SGDLS and CDR2 is YYNGEE in the germline V gene. CDR3 residues: CASSAGGAAAGKNIQYF. In DNA form, the CDR3 reads TGTGCCAGCAGCGCCGGGGGGGCGGCCGCAGGCAAAAACATTCAGTACTTC.

The J gene is TRBJ2-7, the V gene TRBV5-1; 7 bases are a match to TRBD2. The CDR3 length is 16 residues. With V trimmed by 1 base and J by 0 bases, 7 bases remained unmatched. CDR1 is SGHRS, CDR2 YFSETQ, per germline. The CDR3 DNA follows: TGCGCCAGCAGCTTGCATTCTAGCGGCGTCTCCTACGAGCAGTACTTC. Protein: CASSLHSSGVSYEQYF. Using reference TRBV5-1 and TRBJ2-7 for the parts outside the CDR3, the full variable domain is KAGVTQTPRYLIKTRGQQVTLSCSPISGHRSVSWYQQTPGQGLQFLFEYFSETQRNKGNFPGRFSGRQFSNSRSEMNVSTLELGDSALYLCASSLHSSGVSYEQYFGPGTRLTVT.

This clone was observed once. The chain is built from TRBV11-2 and TRBJ1-2; 8 positions agree with TRBD1. The CDR3 spans 14 residues. From germline, CDR1 is SGHAT and CDR2 FQNNGV. V gave up 3 bases and J gave up 3 bases; unmatched junction bases: 3. CDR3 residues: CASSLQGAYYGYTF. In DNA form, the CDR3 reads TGTGCCAGCAGCTTGCAGGGGGCTTACTATGGCTACACCTTC.

The chain couples TRBV5-1 to TRBJ2-7; the match to TRBD2 covers 13 bases. CDR3 size: 17 residues. Germline CDR1 reads SGHRS; CDR2 reads YFSETQ. The J segment lost 1 base and the V segment lost 9 bases, leaving 13 bases of the junction unmatched. The CDR3 is CANKAGLAGYLSYEQYF. The CDR3 region has the DNA TGCGCCAACAAAGCGGGACTAGCGGGATACCTATCCTACGAGCAGTACTTC.

V is TRBV6-6 and J is TRBJ2-5, with unresolved D. The length of the CDR3 is 14 residues. CDR1 is MNHNY and CDR2 is SVGAGI in the germline V gene (reference sequence). V shed 8 bases and J shed 4 bases, with 17 bases lying between them. CDR3 protein: CASRYLNPAETQYF. As DNA, the CDR3 is TGTGCCAGCCGATACCTTAATCCGGCAGAGACCCAGTACTTC.

DNA for the CDR3: TGTGCCATCAGATTGCCAGGGGGCGCGAATTTCACAGATACGCAGTATTTT. Its translation is CAIRLPGGANFTDTQYF. This chain links TRBV10-3 with TRBJ2-3; 8 bases agree with TRBD1. Germline V CDR1 and CDR2: ENHRY, SYGVKD. The CDR3 runs to 17 residues. J was trimmed by 2 bases and V by 6 bases; bases with no gene match: 13.